This T cell receptor beta chain derives from a study of cytomegalovirus exposure and HLA in healthy donors. Study in general: Falling in the Caucasian-associated ancestry cluster were approximately 86% of under 450 genotyped donors.

The PCR employed 60 Vbeta primers together with 13 Jbeta primers. Sequencing was performed with immunoSEQ multiplex PCR; in TCRdb, only in-frame clones are kept and a portion is missing. The table includes about 150,000 clones, 70% detected once. The CDR3 totals 14 residues. V was shortened by 0 bases and J by 0 bases, with 5 bases between the two germline ends. CDR1 and CDR2 (germline): PRHDT, FYEKMQ (reference sequence). The sample taken for sequencing was PBMCs. The rearrangement joins TRBV13 to TRBJ1-1, with D uncertain. This receptor was identified in a woman aged 60-75 years in good health and CMV-seropositive. In DNA, the CDR3 is TGTGCCAGCAGCTTAGGGGGCGTGAACACTGAAGCTTTCTTT. This encodes CASSLGGVNTEAFF.